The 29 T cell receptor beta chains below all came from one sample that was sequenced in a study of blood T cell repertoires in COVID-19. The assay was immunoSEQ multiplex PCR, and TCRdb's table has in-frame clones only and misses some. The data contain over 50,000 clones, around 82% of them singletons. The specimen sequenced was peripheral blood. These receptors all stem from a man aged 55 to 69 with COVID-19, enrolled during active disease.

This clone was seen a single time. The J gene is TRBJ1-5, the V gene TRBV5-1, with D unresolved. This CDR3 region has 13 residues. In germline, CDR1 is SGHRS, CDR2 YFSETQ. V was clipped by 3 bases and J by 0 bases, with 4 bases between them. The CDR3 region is CASSSHSNQPQHF. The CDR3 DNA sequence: TGCGCCAGCAGCTCCCATAGCAATCAGCCCCAGCATTTT. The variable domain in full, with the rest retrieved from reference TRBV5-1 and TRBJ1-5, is KAGVTQTPRYLIKTRGQQVTLSCSPISGHRSVSWYQQTPGQGLQFLFEYFSETQRNKGNFPGRFSGRQFSNSRSEMNVSTLELGDSALYLCASSSHSNQPQHFGDGTRLSIL.

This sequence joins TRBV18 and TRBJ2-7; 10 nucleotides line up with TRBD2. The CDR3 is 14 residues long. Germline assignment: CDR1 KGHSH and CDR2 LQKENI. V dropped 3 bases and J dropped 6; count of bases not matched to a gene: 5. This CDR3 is CASSPLGTSAEQYF. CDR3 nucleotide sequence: TGTGCCAGCTCACCCCTCGGGACTAGCGCCGAGCAGTACTTC.

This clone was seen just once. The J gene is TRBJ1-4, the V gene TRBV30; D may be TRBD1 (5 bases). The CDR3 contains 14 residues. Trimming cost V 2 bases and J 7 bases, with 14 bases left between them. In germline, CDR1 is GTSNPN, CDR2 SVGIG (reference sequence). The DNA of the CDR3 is TGTGCCTGGAGTAGGGGTAGTAGGGCTGAAAAACTGTTTTTT. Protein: CAWSRGSRAEKLFF.

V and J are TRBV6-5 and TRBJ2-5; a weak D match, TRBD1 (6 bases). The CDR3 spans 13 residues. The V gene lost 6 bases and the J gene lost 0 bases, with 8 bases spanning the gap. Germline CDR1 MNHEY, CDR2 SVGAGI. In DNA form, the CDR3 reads TGTGCCAGCAGGAGGGGGTACCAAGAGACCCAGTACTTC. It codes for CASRRGYQETQYF.

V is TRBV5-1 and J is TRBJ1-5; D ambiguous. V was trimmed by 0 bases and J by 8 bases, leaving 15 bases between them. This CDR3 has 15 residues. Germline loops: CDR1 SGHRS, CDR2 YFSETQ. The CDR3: CASSLGSQNKEPQHF. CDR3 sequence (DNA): TGCGCCAGCAGCTTGGGCTCCCAGAATAAAGAGCCCCAGCATTTT.

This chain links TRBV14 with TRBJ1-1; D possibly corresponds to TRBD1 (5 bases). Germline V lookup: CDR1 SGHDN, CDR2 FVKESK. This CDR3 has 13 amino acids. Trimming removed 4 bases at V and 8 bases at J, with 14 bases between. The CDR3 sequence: CASSPFRGGEAFF. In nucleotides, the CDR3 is TGTGCCAGCAGCCCTTTCCGGGGGGGAGAAGCTTTCTTT.

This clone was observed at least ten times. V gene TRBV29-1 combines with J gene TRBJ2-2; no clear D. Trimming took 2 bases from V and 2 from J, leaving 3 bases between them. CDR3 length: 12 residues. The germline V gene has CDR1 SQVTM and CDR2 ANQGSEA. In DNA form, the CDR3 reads TGCAGCGTTGAACATAACACCGGGGAGCTGTTTTTT. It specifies CSVEHNTGELFF.

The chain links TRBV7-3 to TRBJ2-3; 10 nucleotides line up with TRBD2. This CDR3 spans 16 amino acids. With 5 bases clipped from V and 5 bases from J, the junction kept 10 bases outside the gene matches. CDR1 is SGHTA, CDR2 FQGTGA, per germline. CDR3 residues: CASSPGLAAVVDTQYF. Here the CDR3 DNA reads TGTGCCAGCAGCCCAGGACTAGCGGCGGTGGTAGATACGCAGTATTTT. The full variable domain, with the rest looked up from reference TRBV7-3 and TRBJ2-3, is GAGVSQTPSNKVTEKGKYVELRCDPISGHTALYWYRQSLGQGPEFLIYFQGTGAADDSGLPNDRFFAVRPEGSVSTLKIQRTERGDSAVYLCASSPGLAAVVDTQYFGPGTRLTVL.

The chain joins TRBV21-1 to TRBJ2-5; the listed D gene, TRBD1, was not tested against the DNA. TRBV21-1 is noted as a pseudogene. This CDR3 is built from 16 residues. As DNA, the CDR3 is TGTGCCAGCAGCAAAGCCCCCAGGGTAGGGTTTGTGACCCAGTACTTC. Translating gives CASSKAPRVGFVTQYF.

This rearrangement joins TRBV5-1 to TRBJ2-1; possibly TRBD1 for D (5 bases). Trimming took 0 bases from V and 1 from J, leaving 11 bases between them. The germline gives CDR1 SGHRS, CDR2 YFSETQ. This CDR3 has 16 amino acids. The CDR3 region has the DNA TGCGCCAGCAGCTTGGAAGGGGTCGGGTCCTACAATGAGCAGTTCTTC. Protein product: CASSLEGVGSYNEQFF.

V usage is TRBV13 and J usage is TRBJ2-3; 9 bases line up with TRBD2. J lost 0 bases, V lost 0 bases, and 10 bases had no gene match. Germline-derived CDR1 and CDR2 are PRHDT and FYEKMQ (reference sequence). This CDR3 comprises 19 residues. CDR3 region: CASSLGGASGAFSTDTQYF. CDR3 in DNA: TGTGCCAGCAGCTTAGGGGGGGCTAGCGGGGCCTTTAGCACAGATACGCAGTATTTT.

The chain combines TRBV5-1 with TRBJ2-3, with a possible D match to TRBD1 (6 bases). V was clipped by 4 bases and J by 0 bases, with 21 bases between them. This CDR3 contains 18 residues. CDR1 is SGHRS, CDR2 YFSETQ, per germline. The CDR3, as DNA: TGCGCCAGCAGCAAACGTCCTTACAGGGTCACTAGCACAGATACGCAGTATTTT. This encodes CASSKRPYRVTSTDTQYF.

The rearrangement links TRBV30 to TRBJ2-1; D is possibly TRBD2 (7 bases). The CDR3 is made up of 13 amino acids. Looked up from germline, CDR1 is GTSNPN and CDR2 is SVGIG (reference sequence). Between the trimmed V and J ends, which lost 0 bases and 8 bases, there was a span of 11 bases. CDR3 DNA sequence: TGTGCCTGGAGTGTAACGGGGGGCGATGAGCAGTTCTTC. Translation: CAWSVTGGDEQFF.

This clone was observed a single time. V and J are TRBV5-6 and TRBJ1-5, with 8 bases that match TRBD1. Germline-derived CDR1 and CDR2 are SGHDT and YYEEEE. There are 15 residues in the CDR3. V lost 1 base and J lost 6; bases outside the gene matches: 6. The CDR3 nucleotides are TGTGCCAGCAGCTTGAGGACAGGGTTAAGTCAGCCCCAGCATTTT. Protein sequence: CASSLRTGLSQPQHF.

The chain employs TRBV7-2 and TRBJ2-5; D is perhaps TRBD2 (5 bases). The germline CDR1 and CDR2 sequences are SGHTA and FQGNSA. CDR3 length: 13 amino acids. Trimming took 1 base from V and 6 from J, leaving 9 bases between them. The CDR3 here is CASSLGLGKTQYF. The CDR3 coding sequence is TGTGCCAGCAGCTTAGGCCTCGGGAAGACCCAGTACTTC.

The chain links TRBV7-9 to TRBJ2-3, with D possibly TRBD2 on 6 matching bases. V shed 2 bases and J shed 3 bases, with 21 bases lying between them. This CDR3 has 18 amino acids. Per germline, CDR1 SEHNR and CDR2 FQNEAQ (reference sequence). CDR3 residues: CASSLWAIGGMMTDTQYF. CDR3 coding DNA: TGTGCCAGCAGCTTATGGGCTATTGGCGGGATGATGACAGATACGCAGTATTTT.

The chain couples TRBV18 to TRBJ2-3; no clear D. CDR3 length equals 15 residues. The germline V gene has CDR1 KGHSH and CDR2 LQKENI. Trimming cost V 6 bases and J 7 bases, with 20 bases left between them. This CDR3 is CASSIEHGGSYTQYF. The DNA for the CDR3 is TGTGCCAGCTCTATCGAACACGGCGGCTCGTATACGCAGTATTTT. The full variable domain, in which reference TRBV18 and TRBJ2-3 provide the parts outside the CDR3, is NAGVMQNPRHLVRRRGQEARLRCSPMKGHSHVYWYRQLPEEGLKFMVYLQKENIIDESGMPKERFSAEFPKEGPSILRIQQVVRGDSAAYFCASSIEHGGSYTQYFGPGTRLTVL.

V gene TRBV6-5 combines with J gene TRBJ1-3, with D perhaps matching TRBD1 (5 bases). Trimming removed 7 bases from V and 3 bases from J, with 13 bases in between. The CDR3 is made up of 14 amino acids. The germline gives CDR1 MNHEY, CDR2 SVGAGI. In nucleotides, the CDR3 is TGTGCCAGCAAGCAGGGCGCCGATGGAAACACCATATATTTT. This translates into CASKQGADGNTIYF.

The CDR3 region has the DNA TGTGCCAGCAGCGCGTGGACGGGACAAGAGACCCAGTACTTC. Translation gives CASSAWTGQETQYF. The V call is TRBV9, the J call TRBJ2-5, with D perhaps matching TRBD2 (5 bases). The CDR3 is 14 residues long. The V gene's germline CDR1 is SGDLS and CDR2 YYNGEE. V was clipped by 3 bases and J by 2 bases, with 11 bases between them.

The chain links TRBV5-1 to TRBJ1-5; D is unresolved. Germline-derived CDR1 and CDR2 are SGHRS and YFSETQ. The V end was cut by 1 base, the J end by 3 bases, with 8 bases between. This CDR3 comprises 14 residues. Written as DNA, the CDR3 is TGCGCCAGCAGCTTGTCGGGGATCAATCAGCCCCAGCATTTT. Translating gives CASSLSGINQPQHF.

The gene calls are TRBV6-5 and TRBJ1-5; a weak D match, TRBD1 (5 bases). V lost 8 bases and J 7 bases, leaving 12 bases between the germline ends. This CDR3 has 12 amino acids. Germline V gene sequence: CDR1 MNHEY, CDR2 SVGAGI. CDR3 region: CASGAPTQPQHF. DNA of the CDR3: TGTGCCAGCGGGGCCCCAACCCAGCCCCAGCATTTT.

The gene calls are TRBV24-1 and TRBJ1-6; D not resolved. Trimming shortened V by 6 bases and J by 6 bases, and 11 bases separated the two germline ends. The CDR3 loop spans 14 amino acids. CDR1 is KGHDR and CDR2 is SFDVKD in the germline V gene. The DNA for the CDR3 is TGTGCCACCAGTCACTGCCCAGGTAATTCACCCCTCCACTTT. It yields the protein CATSHCPGNSPLHF.

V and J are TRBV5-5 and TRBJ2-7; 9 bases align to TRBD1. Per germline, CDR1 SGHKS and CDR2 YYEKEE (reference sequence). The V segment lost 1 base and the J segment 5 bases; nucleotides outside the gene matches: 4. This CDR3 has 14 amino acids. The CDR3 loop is CASSLKGQGHEQYF. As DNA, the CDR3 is TGTGCCAGCAGCTTGAAGGGACAGGGCCACGAGCAGTACTTC. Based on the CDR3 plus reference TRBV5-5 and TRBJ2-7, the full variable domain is DAGVTQSPTHLIKTRGQQVTLRCSPISGHKSVSWYQQVLGQGPQFIFQYYEKEERGRGNFPDRFSARQFPNYSSELNVNALLLGDSALYLCASSLKGQGHEQYFGPGTRLTVT.

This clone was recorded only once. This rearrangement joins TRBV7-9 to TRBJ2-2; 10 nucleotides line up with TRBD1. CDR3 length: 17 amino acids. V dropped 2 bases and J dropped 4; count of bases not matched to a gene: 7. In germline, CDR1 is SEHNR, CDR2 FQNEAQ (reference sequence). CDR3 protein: CASSLPTGTGATGELFF. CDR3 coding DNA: TGTGCCAGCAGCTTACCAACCGGGACAGGGGCCACCGGGGAGCTGTTTTTT.

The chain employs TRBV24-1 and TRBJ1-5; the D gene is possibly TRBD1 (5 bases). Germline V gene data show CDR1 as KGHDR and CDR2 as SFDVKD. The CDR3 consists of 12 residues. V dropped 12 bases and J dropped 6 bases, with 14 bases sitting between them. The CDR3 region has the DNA TGTGCCGCGATCCGGGGGGGTCAGCCCCAGCATTTT. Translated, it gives CAAIRGGQPQHF.

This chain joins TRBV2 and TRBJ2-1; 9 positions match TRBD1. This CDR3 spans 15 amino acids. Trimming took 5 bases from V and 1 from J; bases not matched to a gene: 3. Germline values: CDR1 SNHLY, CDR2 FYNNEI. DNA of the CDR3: TGTGCCAGCAGTTGGGACAGGGAGTCCTACAATGAGCAGTTCTTC. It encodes CASSWDRESYNEQFF.

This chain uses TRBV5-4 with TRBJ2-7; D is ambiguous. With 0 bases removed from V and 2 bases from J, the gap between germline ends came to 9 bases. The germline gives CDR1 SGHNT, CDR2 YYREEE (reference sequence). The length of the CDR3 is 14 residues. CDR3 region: CASSLDAGPYEQYF. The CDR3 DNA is TGTGCCAGCAGCTTGGATGCTGGCCCCTACGAGCAGTACTTC.

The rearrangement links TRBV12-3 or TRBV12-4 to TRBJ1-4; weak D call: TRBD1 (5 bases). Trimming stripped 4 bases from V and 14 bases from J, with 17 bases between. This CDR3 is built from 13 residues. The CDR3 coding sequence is TGTGCCAGCAGTTCTCCCAGGGTTAGAGGCCTGTTTTTT. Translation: CASSSPRVRGLFF.

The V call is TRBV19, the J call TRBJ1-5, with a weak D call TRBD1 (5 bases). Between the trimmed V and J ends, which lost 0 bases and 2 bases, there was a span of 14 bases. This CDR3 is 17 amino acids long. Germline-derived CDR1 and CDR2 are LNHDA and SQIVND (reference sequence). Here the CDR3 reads CASSIDHSQGGNQPQHF. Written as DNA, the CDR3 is TGTGCCAGTAGTATAGACCACAGCCAGGGCGGCAATCAGCCCCAGCATTTT.